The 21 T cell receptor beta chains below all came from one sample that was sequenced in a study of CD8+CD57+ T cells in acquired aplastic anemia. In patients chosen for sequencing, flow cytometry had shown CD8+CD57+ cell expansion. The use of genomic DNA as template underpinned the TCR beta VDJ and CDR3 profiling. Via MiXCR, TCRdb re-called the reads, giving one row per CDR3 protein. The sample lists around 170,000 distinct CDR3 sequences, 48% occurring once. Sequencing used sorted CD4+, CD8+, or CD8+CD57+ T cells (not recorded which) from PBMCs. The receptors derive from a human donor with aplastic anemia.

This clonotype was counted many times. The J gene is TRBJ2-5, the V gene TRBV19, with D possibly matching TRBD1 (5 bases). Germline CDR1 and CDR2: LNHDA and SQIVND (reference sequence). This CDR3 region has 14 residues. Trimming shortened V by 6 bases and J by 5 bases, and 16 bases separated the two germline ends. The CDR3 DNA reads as TGTGCCAGTAGAGGGTTAGGGGCGCGGGAGACCCAGTACTTC. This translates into CASRGLGARETQYF.

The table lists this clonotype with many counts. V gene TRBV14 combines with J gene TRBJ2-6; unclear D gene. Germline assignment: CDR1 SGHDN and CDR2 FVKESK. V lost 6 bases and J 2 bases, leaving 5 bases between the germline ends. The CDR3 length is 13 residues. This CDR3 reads CASSLTGANVLTF. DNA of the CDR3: TGTGCCAGCAGTCTAACTGGGGCCAACGTCCTGACTTTC.

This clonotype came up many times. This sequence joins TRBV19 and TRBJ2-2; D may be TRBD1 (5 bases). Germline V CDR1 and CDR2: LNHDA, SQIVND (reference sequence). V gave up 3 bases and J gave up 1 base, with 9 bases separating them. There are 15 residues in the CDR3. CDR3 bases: TGTGCCAGTAGTATCCTCAGGGTGAACACCGGGGAGCTGTTTTTT. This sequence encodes CASSILRVNTGELFF.

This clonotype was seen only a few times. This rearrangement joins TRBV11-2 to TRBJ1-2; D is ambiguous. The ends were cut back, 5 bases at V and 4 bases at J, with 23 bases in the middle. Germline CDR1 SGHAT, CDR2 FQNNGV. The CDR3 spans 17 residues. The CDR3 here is CASSQIRAPSRSYGYTF. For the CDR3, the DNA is TGTGCCAGCAGCCAGATCCGGGCTCCGAGCCGTAGCTATGGCTACACCTTC. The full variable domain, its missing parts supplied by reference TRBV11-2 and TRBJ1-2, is EAGVAQSPRYKIIEKRQSVAFWCNPISGHATLYWYQQILGQGPKLLIQFQNNGVVDDSQLPKDRFSAERLKGVDSTLKIQPAKLEDSAVYLCASSQIRAPSRSYGYTFGSGTRLTVV.

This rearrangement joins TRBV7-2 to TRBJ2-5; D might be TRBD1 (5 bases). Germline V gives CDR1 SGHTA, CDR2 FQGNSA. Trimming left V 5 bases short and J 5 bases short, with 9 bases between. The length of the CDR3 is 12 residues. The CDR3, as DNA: TGTGCCAGCAGCCCAGGGAAGGAGACCCAGTACTTC. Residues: CASSPGKETQYF.

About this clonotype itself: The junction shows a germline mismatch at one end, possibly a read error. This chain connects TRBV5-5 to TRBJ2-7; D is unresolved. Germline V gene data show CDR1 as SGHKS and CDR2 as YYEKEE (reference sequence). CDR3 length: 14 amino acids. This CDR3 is CARSEGPSSYEQYF. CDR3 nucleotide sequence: TGTGCCCGCAGCGAAGGCCCCAGCTCCTACGAGCAGTACTTC. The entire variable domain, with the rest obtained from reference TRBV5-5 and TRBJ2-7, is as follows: DAGVTQSPTHLIKTRGQQVTLRCSPISGHKSVSWYQQVLGQGPQFIFQYYEKEERGRGNFPDRFSARQFPNYSSELNVNALLLGDSALYLCARSEGPSSYEQYFGPGTRLTVT.

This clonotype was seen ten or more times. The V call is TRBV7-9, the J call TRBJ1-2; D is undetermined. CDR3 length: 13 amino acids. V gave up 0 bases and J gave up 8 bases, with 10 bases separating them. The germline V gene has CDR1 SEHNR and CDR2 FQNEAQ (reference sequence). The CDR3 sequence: CASSLARQLGYTF. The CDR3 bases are TGTGCCAGCAGCTTAGCTCGTCAGTTGGGCTACACCTTC.

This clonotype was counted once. CDR3: CAISGTSDRYEQYF. The CDR3 coding sequence is TGTGCCATCAGCGGGACTAGTGACCGGTACGAGCAGTACTTC. The chain couples TRBV10-3 to TRBJ2-7, with 8 bases aligning to TRBD2. CDR1 and CDR2 from the germline V gene are ENHRY and SYGVKD. The CDR3 contains 14 residues. V lost 6 bases, J lost 4 bases, and 8 bases stayed unmatched.

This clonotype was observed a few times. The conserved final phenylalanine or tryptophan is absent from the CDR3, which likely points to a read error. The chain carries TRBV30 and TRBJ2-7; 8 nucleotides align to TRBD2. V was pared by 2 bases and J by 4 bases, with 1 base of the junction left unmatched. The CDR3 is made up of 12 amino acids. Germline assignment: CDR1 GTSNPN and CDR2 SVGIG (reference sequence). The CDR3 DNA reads TGTGCCTGGAGTCCGGGAGGGTACGAGCAGTACTCC. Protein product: CAWSPGGYEQYS.

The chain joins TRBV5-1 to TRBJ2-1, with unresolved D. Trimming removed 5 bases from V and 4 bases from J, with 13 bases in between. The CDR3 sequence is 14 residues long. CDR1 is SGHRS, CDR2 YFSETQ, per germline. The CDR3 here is CASSRSTQYNEQFF. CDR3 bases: TGCGCCAGCAGTAGGAGCACACAGTACAATGAGCAGTTCTTC.

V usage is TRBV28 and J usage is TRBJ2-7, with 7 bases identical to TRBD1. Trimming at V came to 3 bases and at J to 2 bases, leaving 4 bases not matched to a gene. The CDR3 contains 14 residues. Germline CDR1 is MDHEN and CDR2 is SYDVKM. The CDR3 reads CASSFHGQAYEQYF. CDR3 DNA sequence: TGTGCCAGCAGTTTTCACGGACAGGCCTACGAGCAGTACTTC.

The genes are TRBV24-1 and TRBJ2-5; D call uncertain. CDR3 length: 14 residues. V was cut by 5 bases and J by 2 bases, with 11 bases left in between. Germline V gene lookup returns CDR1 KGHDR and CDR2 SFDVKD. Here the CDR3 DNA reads TGTGCCACCAGTGCTAGGTGGGGTCAAGAGACCCAGTACTTC. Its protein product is CATSARWGQETQYF.

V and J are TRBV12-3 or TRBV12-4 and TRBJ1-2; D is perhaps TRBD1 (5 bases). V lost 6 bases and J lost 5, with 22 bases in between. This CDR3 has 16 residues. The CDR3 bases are TGTGCCAGCAGCCCCCCTGCGAGGACATTATATTATGGCTACACCTTC. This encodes CASSPPARTLYYGYTF.

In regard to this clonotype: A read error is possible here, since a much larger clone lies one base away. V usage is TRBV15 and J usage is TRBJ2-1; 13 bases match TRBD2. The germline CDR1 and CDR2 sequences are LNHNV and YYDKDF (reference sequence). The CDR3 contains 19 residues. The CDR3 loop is CATRIFLGLAGEDDNGQFF. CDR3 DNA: TGTGCCACCCGCATTTTTTTAGGACTAGCGGGAGAGGATGACAATGGGCAGTTCTTC. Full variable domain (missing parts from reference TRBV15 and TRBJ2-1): DAMVIQNPRYQVTQFGKPVTLSCSQTLNHNVMYWYQQKSSQAPKLLFHYYDKDFNNEADTPDNFQSRRPNTSFCFLDIRSPGLGDTAMYLCATRIFLGLAGEDDNGQFFGPGTRLTVL.

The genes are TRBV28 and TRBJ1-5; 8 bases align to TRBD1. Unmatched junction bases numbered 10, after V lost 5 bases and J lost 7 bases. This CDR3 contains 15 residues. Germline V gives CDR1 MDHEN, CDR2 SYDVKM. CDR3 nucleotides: TGTGCCAGCAGTACGGTACAGGGGGGGGACCAGCCCCAGCATTTT. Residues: CASSTVQGGDQPQHF. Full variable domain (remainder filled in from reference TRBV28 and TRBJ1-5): DVKVTQSSRYLVKRTGEKVFLECVQDMDHENMFWYRQDPGLGLRLIYFSYDVKMKEKGDIPEGYSVSREKKERFSLILESASTNQTSMYLCASSTVQGGDQPQHFGDGTRLSIL.

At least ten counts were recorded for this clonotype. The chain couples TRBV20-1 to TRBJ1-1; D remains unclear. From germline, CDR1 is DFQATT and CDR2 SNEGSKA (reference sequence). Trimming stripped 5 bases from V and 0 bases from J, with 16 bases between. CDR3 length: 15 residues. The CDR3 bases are TGCAGTGCTCTTAGATGGGAAGGGCTGAACACTGAAGCTTTCTTT. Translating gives CSALRWEGLNTEAFF.

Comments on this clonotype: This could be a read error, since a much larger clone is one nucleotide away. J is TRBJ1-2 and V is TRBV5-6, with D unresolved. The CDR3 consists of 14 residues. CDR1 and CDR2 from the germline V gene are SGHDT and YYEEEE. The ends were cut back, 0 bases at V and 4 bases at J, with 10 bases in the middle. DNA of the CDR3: TGTGCCAGCAGCTTGGTGCTGGCTTTCTATGGCTACACCTTC. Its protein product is CASSLVLAFYGYTF.

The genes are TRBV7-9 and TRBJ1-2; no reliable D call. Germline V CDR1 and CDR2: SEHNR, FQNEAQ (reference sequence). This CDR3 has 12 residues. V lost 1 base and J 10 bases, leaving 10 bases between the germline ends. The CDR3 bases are TGTGCCAGCAGCTTAGAGGTTCCCGACTACACCTTC. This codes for CASSLEVPDYTF.

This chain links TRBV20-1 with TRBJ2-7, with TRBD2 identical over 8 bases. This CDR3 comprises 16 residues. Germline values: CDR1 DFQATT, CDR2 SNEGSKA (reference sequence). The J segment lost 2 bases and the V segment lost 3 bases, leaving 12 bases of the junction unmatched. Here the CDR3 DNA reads TGCAGTGCTAGTGCAACTAGCGGACGATACGCCTACGAGCAGTACTTC. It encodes CSASATSGRYAYEQYF.

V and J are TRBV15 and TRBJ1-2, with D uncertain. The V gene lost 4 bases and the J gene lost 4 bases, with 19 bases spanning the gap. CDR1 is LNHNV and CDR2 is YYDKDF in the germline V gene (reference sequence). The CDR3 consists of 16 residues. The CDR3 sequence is CATSKAEGRTRYGYTF. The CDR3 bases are TGTGCCACCAGCAAAGCGGAAGGTCGCACGCGCTATGGCTACACCTTC.

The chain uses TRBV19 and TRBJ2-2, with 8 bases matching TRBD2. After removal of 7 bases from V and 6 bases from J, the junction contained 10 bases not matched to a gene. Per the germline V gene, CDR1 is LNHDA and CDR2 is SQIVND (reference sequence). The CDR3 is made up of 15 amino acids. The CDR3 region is CASTPGGGSSGELFF. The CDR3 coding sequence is TGTGCCAGTACCCCGGGCGGGGGGTCTTCCGGGGAGCTGTTTTTT.